This T cell receptor (beta chain) was sequenced for a study of blood T cell repertoires in COVID-19. In the original workflow: Amplified reference gene primers provided the basis for estimating nucleated cell counts. Sequenced by immunoSEQ multiplex PCR; TCRdb stores in-frame clones only, minus some. V, J and clone size derive from that table, while D and trimming were established from the DNA sequence. The sample lists 180,000 or so clones; about 80% were seen once. This clone has a handful of counts. Donors in Cohort 3 counted as recovered after two negative PCRs, clearance, or symptom resolution. Germline CDR1 is SEHNR and CDR2 is FQNEAQ (reference sequence). The CDR3 is 14 residues long. With 5 bases removed from V and 0 bases from J, the gap between germline ends came to 8 bases.

The TCR sequence derives from a man between 45 and 60 years old who had recovered from COVID-19. V usage is TRBV7-9 and J usage is TRBJ1-5; no clear D gene. The source material was PBMCs or T cells enriched from blood (not recorded which). In DNA form, the CDR3 reads TGTGCCAGCAGCAACCAGTATAGCAATCAGCCCCAGCATTTT. It translates to CASSNQYSNQPQHF.